What follows are 17 T cell receptor beta chains derived from one specimen sequenced in a study of cytomegalovirus exposure and HLA in healthy donors. PCR primers comprised 60 Vbeta and 13 Jbeta primers. The method was immunoSEQ multiplex PCR; TCRdb's version includes in-frame clones alone and lacks a portion of them. The sample lists over 150,000 clones; about 75% were seen once. Material: PBMCs. Receptor source: a male donor in good health and CMV-seropositive.

This clone was counted between two and nine times. J is TRBJ1-2 and V is TRBV6-5, with a weak D call TRBD1 (6 bases). Germline V gene lookup returns CDR1 MNHEY and CDR2 SVGAGI. The V gene lost 6 bases and the J gene lost 6 bases, with 11 bases spanning the gap. The CDR3 contains 12 residues. CDR3 bases: TGTGCCAGCAGACAGGGAGGGGATGGCTACACCTTC. Translated: CASRQGGDGYTF.

V gene TRBV7-9 combines with J gene TRBJ1-1; weak D call: TRBD1 (5 bases). Trimming shortened V by 2 bases and J by 7 bases, and 14 bases separated the two germline ends. This CDR3 has 14 amino acids. The germline CDR1 and CDR2 sequences are SEHNR and FQNEAQ (reference sequence). Here the CDR3 DNA reads TGTGCCAGCAGCTTAACGACAGCTACACGTGAAGCTTTCTTT. Its protein product is CASSLTTATREAFF.

This clone turned up a few times. V is TRBV30 and J is TRBJ1-4; no clear D. The CDR3 length is 15 residues. Per the germline V gene, CDR1 is GTSNPN and CDR2 is SVGIG (reference sequence). V lost 0 bases, J lost 2 bases, and 10 bases lay in between. CDR3 sequence (DNA): TGTGCCTGGAGTGTACGGTTGAGCACTAATGAAAAACTGTTTTTT. The encoded protein is CAWSVRLSTNEKLFF.

The V and J genes are TRBV7-3 and TRBJ2-3; 9 bases fit TRBD2. The CDR3 runs 15 residues. CDR1 is SGHTA and CDR2 is FQGTGA in the germline V gene. V was pared by 3 bases and J by 0 bases, with 1 base of the junction left unmatched. The CDR3 reads CASSLTSGSTDTQYF. The CDR3, as DNA: TGTGCCAGCAGCTTGACTAGCGGTAGCACAGATACGCAGTATTTT.

The J gene is TRBJ2-3, the V gene TRBV5-5; the D gene is possibly TRBD1 (6 bases). Between the trimmed V and J ends, which lost 4 bases and 6 bases, there was a span of 12 bases. This CDR3 is 13 amino acids long. CDR1 SGHKS and CDR2 YYEKEE come from the germline V gene (reference sequence). CDR3 sequence (DNA): TGTGCCAGCAGCGTCCCAGGGGCGGATACGCAGTATTTT. Residues: CASSVPGADTQYF. Full variable domain (remainder filled in from reference TRBV5-5 and TRBJ2-3): DAGVTQSPTHLIKTRGQQVTLRCSPISGHKSVSWYQQVLGQGPQFIFQYYEKEERGRGNFPDRFSARQFPNYSSELNVNALLLGDSALYLCASSVPGADTQYFGPGTRLTVL.

This sequence joins TRBV4-2 and TRBJ1-2, with D possibly being TRBD1 (5 bases). Germline CDR1 is LGHNA and CDR2 is YNFKEQ. The V end lost 5 bases, the J end lost 8 bases, and 15 bases lay between the germline ends. CDR3 size: 13 residues. The CDR3 DNA reads as TGTGCCAGCAGCGACTCAGGGTTATGGGGCTACACCTTC. It translates to CASSDSGLWGYTF.

V is TRBV5-4 and J is TRBJ1-2, with a tentative D call TRBD1 (5 bases). This CDR3 is built from 13 residues. V lost 4 bases and J 4 bases, leaving 11 bases between the germline ends. In germline, CDR1 is SGHNT, CDR2 YYREEE (reference sequence). This CDR3 is CASSNDSPYGYTF. The CDR3 nucleotides are TGTGCCAGCAGCAATGACAGCCCCTATGGCTACACCTTC.

The chain has TRBV25-1 and TRBJ1-2; 8 nucleotides line up with TRBD1. The CDR3 sequence is 13 residues long. J gave up 7 bases and V 6 bases, and 7 bases lay outside the gene matches. Germline assignment: CDR1 MGHDK and CDR2 SYGVNS. CDR3 sequence reads: CASRDRVVGGYTF. The CDR3 DNA follows: TGTGCCAGCAGGGACAGGGTAGTAGGTGGCTACACCTTC.

The chain employs TRBV7-8 and TRBJ1-6; D gene ambiguous. Germline values: CDR1 SGHVS, CDR2 FQNEAQ. This CDR3 has 15 residues. V lost 1 base, J lost 4 bases, and 8 bases lay in between. CDR3 coding DNA: TGTGCCAGCAGCTTAGTGGCAGGTTATAATTCACCCCTCCACTTT. Translation: CASSLVAGYNSPLHF.

This clone was detected once. Here the CDR3 DNA reads TGTGCCAGCAGCTTACAGGGGGCCCCGAATCAGCCCCAGCATTTT. It yields the protein CASSLQGAPNQPQHF. This chain joins TRBV6-5 and TRBJ1-5, with 9 bases lining up with TRBD1. Trimming at V came to 6 bases and at J to 4 bases, leaving 7 bases not matched to a gene. Germline V lookup: CDR1 MNHEY, CDR2 SVGAGI. The CDR3 extends over 15 amino acids.

The CDR3: CASSLVTGMGYGYTF. The DNA for the CDR3 is TGCGCCAGCAGCTTGGTTACGGGAATGGGCTATGGCTACACCTTC. V is TRBV5-1 and J is TRBJ1-2; unclear D gene. Germline CDR1 is SGHRS and CDR2 is YFSETQ. The CDR3 runs 15 residues. Trimming took off 0 bases at V and 4 bases at J, with 13 bases between the two ends.

In this sample, this clone turned up once. V is TRBV4-2 and J is TRBJ1-2; D is possibly TRBD1 (6 bases). This CDR3 contains 14 residues. Germline assignment: CDR1 LGHNA and CDR2 YNFKEQ. Trimming shortened V by 3 bases and J by 3 bases, and 11 bases separated the two germline ends. This CDR3 reads CASSQWAGDYGYTF. The CDR3 DNA reads as TGTGCCAGCAGCCAGTGGGCAGGGGACTATGGCTACACCTTC.

Only one count was recorded for this clone. V usage is TRBV18 and J usage is TRBJ2-7; 12 bases match TRBD1. The CDR3 consists of 16 residues. V lost 3 bases and J lost 6; bases outside the gene matches: 9. CDR1 and CDR2 from the germline V gene are KGHSH and LQKENI. CDR3 sequence (DNA): TGTGCCAGCTCACCGAACTCCGGGACAGGGGGCGCCGAGCAGTACTTC. Translated: CASSPNSGTGGAEQYF. Full variable domain (outside the CDR3, taken from reference TRBV18 and TRBJ2-7): NAGVMQNPRHLVRRRGQEARLRCSPMKGHSHVYWYRQLPEEGLKFMVYLQKENIIDESGMPKERFSAEFPKEGPSILRIQQVVRGDSAAYFCASSPNSGTGGAEQYFGPGTRLTVT.

This chain connects TRBV11-2 to TRBJ1-5, with D possibly TRBD1 on 6 matching bases. Trimming removed 2 bases from V and 2 bases from J, with 13 bases in between. Germline V gives CDR1 SGHAT, CDR2 FQNNGV. The CDR3 is 16 amino acids. CDR3 bases: TGTGCCAGCAGCTTAAACCAGGGGATTGGCAATCAGCCCCAGCATTTT. Its protein is CASSLNQGIGNQPQHF.

This chain links TRBV2 with TRBJ1-3; D remains ambiguous. Trimming removed 6 bases from V and 0 bases from J, with 12 bases in between. The CDR3 totals 15 residues. CDR1 is SNHLY and CDR2 is FYNNEI in the germline V gene. Here the CDR3 reads CASSRGGFSGNTIYF. The CDR3 bases are TGTGCCAGCAGCCGCGGCGGTTTCTCTGGAAACACCATATATTTT.

This clone was found a few times. The chain recombines TRBV5-6 with TRBJ1-1; 8 bases line up with TRBD1. CDR1 and CDR2 (germline): SGHDT, YYEEEE. With V trimmed by 0 bases and J by 5 bases, 9 bases remained unmatched. CDR3 length: 16 residues. CDR3 sequence: CASSLAGPGGETEAFF. CDR3 sequence (DNA): TGTGCCAGCAGCTTGGCCGGGCCAGGGGGCGAGACTGAAGCTTTCTTT.

This chain joins TRBV6-5 and TRBJ2-5, with D possibly matching TRBD2 (5 bases). V shed 3 bases and J shed 5 bases, with 16 bases lying between them. Germline-derived CDR1 and CDR2 are MNHEY and SVGAGI. The CDR3 has 15 residues. CDR3 DNA: TGTGCCAGCAGTTATGGAATGGGGAGCGGTGAGACCCAGTACTTC. Translated: CASSYGMGSGETQYF.